Following are 20 T cell receptor beta chains from one sample sequenced in a study of T cells in Graves' hyperthyroidism and ophthalmopathy. There were TCR beta CDR3 regions amplified from RNA transcripts. An initial round of RT-PCR targeting the TCR CDR3 relied on the HTBI primer set. TCRdb re-called the multiplex PCR reads through MiXCR, storing one row per CDR3 protein. Of approximately 600,000 distinct CDR3 sequences listed, less than 25% are singletons. The sequencing sample was made of blood. These receptors all stem from a man aged 25-40 years with Graves' ophthalmopathy.

In its sample, this clonotype was seen a few times. The rearrangement uses TRBV6-1 and TRBJ1-5, with 7 nucleotides matching TRBD1. Germline lookup yields CDR1 MNHNS and CDR2 SASEGT. Unmatched junction bases numbered 2, after V lost 10 bases and J lost 2 bases. The CDR3 spans 12 residues. The CDR3 here is CAIQGGNQPQHF. For the CDR3, the DNA is TGTGCCATTCAGGGGGGCAATCAGCCCCAGCATTTT.

This clonotype has just a few counts. The chain is built from TRBV18 and TRBJ1-6; TRBD1 agrees at 11 bases. Germline CDR1 is KGHSH and CDR2 is LQKENI. After removal of 3 bases from V and 8 bases from J, the junction contained 3 bases not matched to a gene. This CDR3 is built from 15 residues. CDR3 sequence: CASSPDRGHYSPLHF. The CDR3 nucleotides are TGTGCCAGCTCACCGGACAGGGGGCACTATTCACCCCTCCACTTT.

A few counts support this clonotype. This chain connects TRBV5-6 to TRBJ2-1, with 9 bases fitting TRBD2. The CDR3 loop spans 17 amino acids. V was pared by 1 base and J by 6 bases, with 11 bases of the junction left unmatched. The V gene's germline CDR1 is SGHDT and CDR2 YYEEEE. CDR3 nucleotide sequence: TGTGCCAGCAGCTTGTTGGTTCTAGCGGGAAAAGGCAATGAGCAGTTCTTC. Translated: CASSLLVLAGKGNEQFF. The whole variable domain, remainder taken from reference TRBV5-6 and TRBJ2-1, is DAGVTQSPTHLIKTRGQQVTLRCSPKSGHDTVSWYQQALGQGPQFIFQYYEEEERQRGNFPDRFSGHQFPNYSSELNVNALLLGDSALYLCASSLLVLAGKGNEQFFGPGTRLTVL.

As concerns this clonotype: At one of its ends the junction is not consistent with the germline gene, which may arise from a read error. V is TRBV12-3 or TRBV12-4 and J is TRBJ2-5, with 10 bases identical to TRBD1. The CDR3 loop spans 18 amino acids. The CDR3 sequence: CSSSKMVVGQGTQETQYF. The DNA of the CDR3 is TGTTCCAGCAGCAAAATGGTCGTGGGACAGGGGACCCAAGAGACCCAGTACTTC.

This clonotype appeared a few times. J is TRBJ2-3 and V is TRBV7-2; D unclear. The CDR3 sequence is 15 residues long. The V end was cut by 3 bases, the J end by 0 bases, with 10 bases between. CDR1 is SGHTA and CDR2 is FQGNSA in the germline V gene. This CDR3 is CASSFPLSSTDTQYF. CDR3 nucleotide sequence: TGTGCCAGCAGCTTCCCCCTTTCTAGCACAGATACGCAGTATTTT.

This clonotype appeared many times. The J gene is TRBJ2-2, the V gene TRBV24-1; 10 positions match TRBD1. V dropped 5 bases and J dropped 3; count of bases not matched to a gene: 8. CDR1 KGHDR and CDR2 SFDVKD come from the germline V gene. This CDR3 is built from 17 residues. DNA of the CDR3: TGTGCCACCAGTGCCGCAGCGGGGACAGGGGACACCGGGGAGCTGTTTTTT. Its protein product is CATSAAAGTGDTGELFF.

The table lists this clonotype with a few counts. The chain has TRBV13 and TRBJ2-2, with a weak D call TRBD1 (5 bases). Germline CDR1 reads PRHDT; CDR2 reads FYEKMQ (reference sequence). V lost 4 bases and J 4 bases, leaving 16 bases between the germline ends. The CDR3 covers 16 residues. The CDR3 sequence: CASSSGRVPVTGELFF. For the CDR3, the DNA is TGTGCCAGCAGCTCCGGCAGGGTCCCGGTCACCGGGGAGCTGTTTTTT.

This chain connects TRBV18 to TRBJ2-3; weak D call: TRBD2 (5 bases). The CDR3 has 14 residues. The germline gives CDR1 KGHSH, CDR2 LQKENI. The V end lost 3 bases, the J end lost 1 base, and 8 bases lay between the germline ends. CDR3 in DNA: TGTGCCAGCTCACCTCACGGGGGCACAGATACGCAGTATTTT. Protein sequence: CASSPHGGTDTQYF.

A few counts support this clonotype. This chain uses TRBV27 with TRBJ1-4, with a tentative D call TRBD1 (5 bases). Trimming took 9 bases from V and 6 from J, leaving 14 bases between them. The CDR3 runs 13 residues. Germline lookup yields CDR1 MNHEY and CDR2 SMNVEV (reference sequence). DNA for the CDR3: TGTGCCAGTCGGGGGGTAGGCGATGAAAAACTGTTTTTT. Residues: CASRGVGDEKLFF. Looking up the rest from reference TRBV27 and TRBJ1-4 gives the full variable domain: EAQVTQNPRYLITVTGKKLTVTCSQNMNHEYMSWYRQDPGLGLRQIYYSMNVEVTDKGDVPEGYKVSRKEKRNFPLILESPSPNQTSLYFCASRGVGDEKLFFGSGTQLSVL.

This clonotype was picked up many times. V and J are TRBV5-6 and TRBJ2-7, with D unclear. This CDR3 spans 15 amino acids. Germline V CDR1 and CDR2: SGHDT, YYEEEE. V lost 4 bases to trimming and J lost 2 bases, with 16 bases between them. CDR3 in amino acids: CASSTRATRAYEQYF. CDR3 nucleotide sequence: TGTGCCAGCAGCACCCGGGCCACACGCGCCTACGAGCAGTACTTC.

The CDR3 loop reads CASSAGPFRGAKETQYF. CDR3 nucleotide sequence: TGCGCCAGCAGCGCAGGCCCATTCCGCGGGGCTAAAGAGACCCAGTACTTC. V gene TRBV4-1 combines with J gene TRBJ2-5; possible D gene TRBD2, 6 bases. V dropped 5 bases and J dropped 3 bases, with 22 bases sitting between them. The germline CDR1 and CDR2 sequences are MGHRA and YSYEKL. This CDR3 region has 17 residues.

The chain combines TRBV20-1 with TRBJ2-2; D is undetermined. The CDR3 runs to 14 residues. In germline, CDR1 is DFQATT, CDR2 SNEGSKA (reference sequence). The V and J ends lost 1 base and 0 bases respectively, with 6 bases between them. The CDR3: CSARGPTNTGELFF. Written as DNA, the CDR3 is TGCAGTGCTAGAGGTCCAACGAACACCGGGGAGCTGTTTTTT.

This clonotype was detected ten times or more. An end of the junction differs from the germline gene, which may be a read error. This chain connects TRBV5-5 to TRBJ2-7; D is undetermined. CDR1 and CDR2 from the germline V gene are SGHKS and YYEKEE (reference sequence). The CDR3 runs to 13 residues. In DNA form, the CDR3 reads TGCGCCAGCTCTCGCGGAGATTCCTACGAGCAGTACTTC. Amino acids: CASSRGDSYEQYF.

The chain carries TRBV6-1 and TRBJ2-7, with D unclear. The V gene lost 4 bases and the J gene lost 4 bases, with 17 bases spanning the gap. The germline gives CDR1 MNHNS, CDR2 SASEGT. This CDR3 contains 15 residues. The DNA for the CDR3 is TGTGCCAGCAGTGGGACCGCCGATTCCCCATACGAGCAGTACTTC. This sequence encodes CASSGTADSPYEQYF.

The chain recombines TRBV30 with TRBJ2-7, with D possibly TRBD1 on 5 matching bases. Between the trimmed V and J ends, which lost 1 base and 3 bases, there was a span of 16 bases. The CDR3 has 15 residues. The germline CDR1 and CDR2 sequences are GTSNPN and SVGIG (reference sequence). The CDR3 is CAWSAGVQGVYEQYF. DNA for the CDR3: TGTGCCTGGAGTGCAGGCGTCCAGGGTGTCTACGAGCAGTACTTC.

The sample holds many counts of this clonotype. This chain uses TRBV7-2 with TRBJ1-1, with D maybe TRBD1 (6 bases). The CDR3 has 12 amino acids. Germline V gives CDR1 SGHTA, CDR2 FQGNSA. V shed 8 bases and J shed 4 bases, with 11 bases lying between them. The CDR3 loop is CASRQGITEAFF. The CDR3 DNA is TGTGCCAGCCGGCAGGGGATCACTGAAGCTTTCTTT. Full variable domain (rest looked up from reference TRBV7-2 and TRBJ1-1): GAGVSQSPSNKVTEKGKDVELRCDPISGHTALYWYRQSLGQGLEFLIYFQGNSAPDKSGLPSDRFSAERTGGSVSTLTIQRTQQEDSAVYLCASRQGITEAFFGQGTRLTVV.

The chain uses TRBV6-2 or TRBV6-3 and TRBJ1-5; 8 positions match TRBD1. The CDR3 totals 16 residues. After removal of 6 bases from V and 1 base from J, the junction contained 8 bases not matched to a gene. The germline V gene has CDR1 MNHEY and CDR2 SVGEGT. The CDR3 sequence: CASSRVGQGSNQPQHF. The CDR3 nucleotides are TGTGCCAGCAGCCGGGTCGGACAGGGAAGCAATCAGCCCCAGCATTTT.

This clonotype was counted between two and nine times. The V gene is TRBV5-1, the J gene TRBJ2-1, with TRBD1 matching over 7 bases. The CDR3 is 14 amino acids. Losses at the gene ends were 0 bases for V and 7 bases for J; bases not matched to a gene: 4. Germline assignment: CDR1 SGHRS and CDR2 YFSETQ. The CDR3 is CASSLGQGENEQFF. The DNA of the CDR3 is TGCGCCAGCAGCTTGGGGCAGGGGGAGAATGAGCAGTTCTTC.

Here the CDR3 reads CAISNRESTDTQYF. The DNA for the CDR3 is TGTGCCATCAGTAACAGGGAAAGCACAGATACGCAGTATTTT. The V gene is TRBV10-3, the J gene TRBJ2-3; TRBD1 is a possible D gene (6 bases). With 5 bases removed from V and 0 bases from J, the gap between germline ends came to 9 bases. The CDR3 covers 14 residues. In germline, CDR1 is ENHRY, CDR2 SYGVKD.

As for this clonotype: A much larger clone is a single base away; this may be a read error. The gene calls are TRBV7-3 and TRBJ2-2, with 10 bases that match TRBD2. Germline assignment: CDR1 SGHTA and CDR2 FQGTGA. After removal of 3 bases from V and 4 bases from J, the junction contained 11 bases not matched to a gene. The CDR3 totals 18 residues. CDR3 amino acids: CASSFGTLAGAFTGELFF. The CDR3 coding sequence is TGTGCCAGCAGCTTCGGGACGCTAGCGGGAGCGTTCACCGGGGAGCTGTTTTTT.